This TCR beta chain comes out of a study of T cell clonotyping in hematopoietic cell transplantation. As concerns this clone: The antigen is not known.

V was trimmed by 3 bases and J by 5 bases, leaving 17 bases between them. The CDR3 covers 16 residues. The germline CDR1 and CDR2 sequences are LNHDA and SQIVND (reference sequence). The method was immunoSEQ multiplex PCR; TCRdb's version includes in-frame clones alone and lacks a portion of them. The sample lists some 29,000 clones, 80% to 95% seen once, with approximately 12% in the top ten. Study findings and constraints: Recipient TCR diversity dropped after transplant; expanded clonotypes rose from day 30 to 180.

This chain links TRBV19 with TRBJ2-1; no reliable D call. This TCR was recovered from a female patient aged 45-65 years who had an allogeneic stem cell transplant from a related donor, so the T cells may come from the graft donor. Some clones in this sample may be carry-over from other donors' samples. The sequences come from PBMCs, collected 100 days after allogeneic stem cell transplant. CDR3 residues: CASSIPPPVLDNEQFF. The DNA of the CDR3 is TGTGCCAGTAGTATCCCTCCCCCCGTCCTGGACAATGAGCAGTTCTTC.